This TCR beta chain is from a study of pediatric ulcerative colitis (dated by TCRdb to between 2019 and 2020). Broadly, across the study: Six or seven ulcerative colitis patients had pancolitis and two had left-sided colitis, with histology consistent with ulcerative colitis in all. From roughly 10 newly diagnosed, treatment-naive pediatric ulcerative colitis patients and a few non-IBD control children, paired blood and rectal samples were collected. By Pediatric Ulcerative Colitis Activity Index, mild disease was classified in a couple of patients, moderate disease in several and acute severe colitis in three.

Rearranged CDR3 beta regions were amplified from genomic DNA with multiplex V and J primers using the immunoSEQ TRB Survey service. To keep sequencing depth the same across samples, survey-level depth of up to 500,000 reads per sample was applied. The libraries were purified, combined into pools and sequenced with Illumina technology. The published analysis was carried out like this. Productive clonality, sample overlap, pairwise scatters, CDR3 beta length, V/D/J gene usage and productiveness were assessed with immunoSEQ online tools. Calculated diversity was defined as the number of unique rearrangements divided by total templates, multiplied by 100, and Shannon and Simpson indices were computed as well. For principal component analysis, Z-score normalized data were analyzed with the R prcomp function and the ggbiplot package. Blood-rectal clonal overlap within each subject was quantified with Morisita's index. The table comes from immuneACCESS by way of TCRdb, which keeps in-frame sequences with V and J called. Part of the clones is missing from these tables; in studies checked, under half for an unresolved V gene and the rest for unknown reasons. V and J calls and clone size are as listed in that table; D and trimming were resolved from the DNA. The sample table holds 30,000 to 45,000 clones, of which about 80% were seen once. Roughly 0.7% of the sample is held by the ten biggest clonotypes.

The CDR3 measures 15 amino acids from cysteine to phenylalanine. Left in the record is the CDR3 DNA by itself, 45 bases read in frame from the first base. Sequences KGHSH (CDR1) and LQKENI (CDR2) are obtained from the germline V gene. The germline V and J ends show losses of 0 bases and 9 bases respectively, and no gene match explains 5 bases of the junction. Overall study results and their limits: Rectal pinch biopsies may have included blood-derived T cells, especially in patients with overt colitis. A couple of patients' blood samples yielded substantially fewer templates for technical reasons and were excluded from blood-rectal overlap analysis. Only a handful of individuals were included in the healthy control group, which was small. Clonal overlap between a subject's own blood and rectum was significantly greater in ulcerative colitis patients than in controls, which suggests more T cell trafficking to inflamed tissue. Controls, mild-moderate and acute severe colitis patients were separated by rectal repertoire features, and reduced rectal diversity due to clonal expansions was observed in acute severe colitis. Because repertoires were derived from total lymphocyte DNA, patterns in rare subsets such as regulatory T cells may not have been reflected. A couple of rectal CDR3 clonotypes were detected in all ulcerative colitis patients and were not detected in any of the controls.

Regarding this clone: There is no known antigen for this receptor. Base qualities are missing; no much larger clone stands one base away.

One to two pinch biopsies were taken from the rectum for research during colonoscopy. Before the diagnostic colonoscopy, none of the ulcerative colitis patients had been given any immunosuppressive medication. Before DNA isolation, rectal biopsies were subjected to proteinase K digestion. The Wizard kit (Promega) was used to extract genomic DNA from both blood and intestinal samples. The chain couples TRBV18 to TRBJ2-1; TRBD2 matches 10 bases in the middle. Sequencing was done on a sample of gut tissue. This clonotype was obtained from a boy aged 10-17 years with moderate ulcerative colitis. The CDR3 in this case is CASSPPASGRGEQFF. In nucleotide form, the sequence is TGTGCCAGCTCACCACCGGCTAGCGGGAGAGGTGAGCAGTTCTTC. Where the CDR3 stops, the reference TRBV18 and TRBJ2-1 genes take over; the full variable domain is NAGVMQNPRHLVRRRGQEARLRCSPMKGHSHVYWYRQLPEEGLKFMVYLQKENIIDESGMPKERFSAEFPKEGPSILRIQQVVRGDSAAYFCASSPPASGRGEQFFGPGTRLTVL.